This is a list of T cell receptor beta chains from one sample in a study of identical twins. TCRdb analysed the 5' RACE reads with MiXCR anew, one entry per CDR3 protein. Of roughly 720,000 distinct CDR3 sequences listed, 15% to 20% are singletons. A further study also used this sample, focusing on T cells expressing NK-cell markers.

The sample consisted of PBMCs. These receptors originate from a woman aged 18-29 years in good health. CDR3s include the opening cysteine and the closing phenylalanine or tryptophan. The order of the fields is J gene, D gene, V gene, clone size, CDR3 DNA, CDR3 protein. A D gene is named only where the DNA matches it firmly. Not every row has a clone size; where given, it reads once, few, many or a size class.

TRBJ2-1 NA TRBV18 few TGTGCCAGCTCACCACCAAGGGGAGAGGGCAATGAGCAGTTCTTC CASSPPRGEGNEQFF
TRBJ2-7 NA TRBV15 NA TGTGCCACCAGCAGGTCGGGACGGCCTTTGGACGAGCAGTACTTC CATSRSGRPLDEQYF
TRBJ2-4 NA TRBV20-1 NA TGCAGTGCTAGAGTCTCCGCGATAGCCAAAAACATTCAGTACTTC CSARVSAIAKNIQYF
TRBJ2-2 NA TRBV7-6 few TGTGCCAGCACCGCAACAGGGTCCGGGGAGCTGTTTTTT CASTATGSGELFF
TRBJ2-5 TRBD2 TRBV20-1 NA TGCAGTGCTAGAGATCCCCTAGCGGGAGGGCCAGCCCAGTACTTC CSARDPLAGGPAQYF
TRBJ2-3 NA TRBV9 NA TGTGCCAGCAGCACCCCCCCCACAGATACGCAGTATTTT CASSTPPTDTQYF
TRBJ2-6 TRBD1 TRBV7-8 NA TGTGCCAGCAGCGTTGACAGGGTTGGGGCCAACGTCCTGACTTTC CASSVDRVGANVLTF
TRBJ2-7 NA TRBV2 many TGCGCCAGCAGTGAGCCAGGCAGCTACGAGCAGTACTTC CASSEPGSYEQYF
TRBJ2-5 NA TRBV6-5 NA TGTGCCAGCAGCAACCTTGTGGAGACCCAGTACTTC CASSNLVETQYF
TRBJ2-3 TRBD1 TRBV7-3 few TGTGCCAGCAGCTCGCAGGGGGCTCAGGGAGATACGCAGTATTTT CASSSQGAQGDTQYF
TRBJ2-7 NA TRBV4-3 NA TGCGCCAGCAGCCAAGATCTAGGGACCTACGAGCAGTACTTC CASSQDLGTYEQYF
TRBJ2-7 TRBD1 TRBV20-1 NA TGCAGTGCACAGACAGGGGGCAGCGAGCAGTACTTC CSAQTGGSEQYF
TRBJ1-1 TRBD1 TRBV5-1 few TGCGCCAGCAGCGTGGGACAGGGGAAGACAATTGAAGCTTTCTTT CASSVGQGKTIEAFF
TRBJ2-7 TRBD1 TRBV20-1 few TGCAGTGCCCAGGGACAGCCCTACGAGCAGTACTTC CSAQGQPYEQYF
TRBJ2-2 TRBD2 TRBV20-1 few TGCAGTGCTCAGAGCGGGAGACTCACCGGGGAGCTGTTTTTT CSAQSGRLTGELFF
TRBJ2-5 TRBD2 TRBV20-1 NA TGCAGTGCTCCCCGACGGACTAGCGGAGAGACCCAGTACTTC CSAPRRTSGETQYF
TRBJ2-5 NA TRBV9 many TGTGCCAGCAGCGTTTCCCAGGGGCAAGAGACCCAGTACTTC CASSVSQGQETQYF
TRBJ2-7 NA TRBV12-3/TRBV12-4 few TGTGCCAGCAGTGTTTCGGGGTCCAACGAGCAGTACTTC CASSVSGSNEQYF
TRBJ1-6 NA TRBV11-2 NA TGTGCCAGCAGCTTCGGCACAGGGATTAATTCACCCCTCCACTTT CASSFGTGINSPLHF
TRBJ1-6 TRBD1 TRBV3-1 many TGTGCCAGCAGCCAAGCCGGGACAGCCAATTCACCCCTCCACTTT CASSQAGTANSPLHF
TRBJ2-7 NA TRBV18 NA TGTGCCAGCTCACCAATGGGATACTACGAGCAGTACTTC CASSPMGYYEQYF
TRBJ1-1 TRBD1 TRBV7-8 NA TGTGCCAGCACCCAAACCGCCGGACAGGGAGTCACTGAAGCTTTCTTT CASTQTAGQGVTEAFF
TRBJ2-1 TRBD1 TRBV20-1 few TGCAGTGCTAGCACACAGGGGAAAGGGGTCTACAATGAGCAGTTCTTC CSASTQGKGVYNEQFF
TRBJ1-2 NA TRBV5-1 NA TGCGCCAGCAGCATTGAGAGGACCCGCAACTATGGCTACACCTTC CASSIERTRNYGYTF
TRBJ2-1 TRBD2 TRBV4-3 few TGCGCCAGCAGCCAAGAGGTACTAGCGGGAGGGGATGAGCAGTTCTTC CASSQEVLAGGDEQFF
TRBJ1-2 NA TRBV12-3/TRBV12-4 few TGTGCCAGCCGTACGGATCGGGACGGTGGCTACACCTTC CASRTDRDGGYTF
TRBJ2-1 TRBD2 TRBV20-1 many TGCAGTGCGCGGACTAGCGGGACCCTCTCCTACAATGAGCAGTTCTTC CSARTSGTLSYNEQFF
TRBJ2-7 NA TRBV7-2 NA TGTGCCAGCAGCTTAGACGCGGACTACGAGCAGTACTTC CASSLDADYEQYF
TRBJ1-1 NA TRBV20-1 few TGCAGTGCTAGAGTAAAGAGCACTGAAGCTTTCTTT CSARVKSTEAFF
TRBJ2-7 NA TRBV9 few TGTGCCAGCAGCGGTAGAGCGGGCTACGAGCAGTACTTC CASSGRAGYEQYF
TRBJ2-5 TRBD2 TRBV20-1 many TGCAGTGCTCCACGACTAGCGGGAGGGCCTAGGAAAGTCTTC CSAPRLAGGPRKVF
TRBJ2-1 TRBD2 TRBV6-5 few TGTGCCAGCAGTTACATGGGGCTAGCGGGATACAATGAGCAGTTCTTC CASSYMGLAGYNEQFF
TRBJ2-1 NA TRBV27 NA TGTGCCAGCAGTTTCGATCCCGACGGGAATGAGCAGTTCTTC CASSFDPDGNEQFF
TRBJ1-5 NA TRBV20-1 NA TGCAGTGCTAGATCTCACCAGGGGTATAGCAATCAGCCCCAGCATTTT CSARSHQGYSNQPQHF
TRBJ1-5 NA TRBV12-3/TRBV12-4 few TGTGCCAGCAGGGTCAGCCTCAATCAGCCCCAGCATTTT CASRVSLNQPQHF
TRBJ1-2 NA TRBV12-3/TRBV12-4 many TGTGCCAGCAGTTCTACAGAGAACTATGGCTACACCTTC CASSSTENYGYTF
TRBJ1-4 NA TRBV7-6 few TGTGCCAGCAGCCCCGGGGTGTGGGGGATTGAAAAACTGTTTTTT CASSPGVWGIEKLFF